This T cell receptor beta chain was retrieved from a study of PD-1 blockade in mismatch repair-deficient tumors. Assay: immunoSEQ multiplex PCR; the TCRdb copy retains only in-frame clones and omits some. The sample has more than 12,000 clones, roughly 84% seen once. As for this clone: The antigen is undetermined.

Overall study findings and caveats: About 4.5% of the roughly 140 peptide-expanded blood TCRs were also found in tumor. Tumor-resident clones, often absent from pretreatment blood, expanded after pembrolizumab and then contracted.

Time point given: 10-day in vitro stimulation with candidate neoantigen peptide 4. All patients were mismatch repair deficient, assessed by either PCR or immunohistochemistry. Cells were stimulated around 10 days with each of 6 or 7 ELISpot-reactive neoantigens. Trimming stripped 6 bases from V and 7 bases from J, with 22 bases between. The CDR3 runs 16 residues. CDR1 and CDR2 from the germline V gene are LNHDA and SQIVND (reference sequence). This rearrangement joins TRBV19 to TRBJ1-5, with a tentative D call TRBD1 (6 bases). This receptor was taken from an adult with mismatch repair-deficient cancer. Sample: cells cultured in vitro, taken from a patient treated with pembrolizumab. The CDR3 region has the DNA TGTGCCAGTAGAGATCCCACGAGAGGGGGGGGACAGCCCCAGCATTTT. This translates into CASRDPTRGGGQPQHF.